This T cell receptor (beta chain) is drawn from a study of T cell changes during pregnancy in multiple sclerosis. Per germline, CDR1 SGHTA and CDR2 FQGNSA. The CDR3 is 15 amino acids. V dropped 1 base and J dropped 4; count of bases not matched to a gene: 3. The method was immunoSEQ multiplex PCR; TCRdb's version includes in-frame clones alone and lacks a portion of them. The sample shows around 21,000 clones, 88% of them seen only once. This TCR was recovered from a female donor in good health, enrolled as a control in a pregnancy study. The sequenced sample was CD8+ T cells from peripheral blood mononuclear cells, obtained in the third trimester of pregnancy. This sequence joins TRBV7-2 and TRBJ2-1, with 8 bases aligning to TRBD2. The CDR3 sequence is CASSLERGFYNEQFF. For the CDR3, the DNA is TGTGCCAGCAGCTTAGAGCGGGGGTTTTACAATGAGCAGTTCTTC.